A selection of T cell receptor beta chains follows, all from one sample in a study of shared clonotypes between healthy human individuals. The method was immunoSEQ multiplex PCR; TCRdb's version includes in-frame clones alone and lacks a portion of them. The sample includes more than 900,000 clones, 70% to 80% seen only once; the top ten take 0.61%. Material for sequencing was memory CD4+ T cells from PBMCs. Receptors originate from a young man in good health. Some clones in this sample may be carry-over from other donors' samples. Each CDR3 is given with its conserved first and last residue. The order of the fields is D gene, clone size, J gene, V gene, CDR3 DNA, CDR3 protein. The D gene is left open where the match is weak. Size tells how often a clone was seen (once, few, many) or the class of an expanded clone, and some rows leave it out.

>TRBD1|NA|TRBJ1-3|TRBV6-5
TGTGCCAGCAGTTCCCGACAGGGGACTGGAAACACCATATATTTT
CASSSRQGTGNTIYF
>NA|few|TRBJ1-1|TRBV7-2
TGTGCCAGCAGCTTTAAGACGAACACTGAAGCTTTCTTT
CASSFKTNTEAFF
>NA|few|TRBJ2-1|TRBV12-5
TGTGCTAGTGTCGAGACCGGGTATTCATTTAATGAGCAGTTCTTC
CASVETGYSFNEQFF
>TRBD1|NA|TRBJ1-5|TRBV6-1
TGTGCCAGCAGTGAAGGAGGGGGCAACAATCAGCCCCAGCATTTT
CASSEGGGNNQPQHF
>TRBD1|NA|TRBJ1-2|TRBV19
TGTGCCAGTAGTCAAGCCGGGACAGGATGGAATGGCTACACCTTC
CASSQAGTGWNGYTF
>NA|NA|TRBJ2-1|TRBV6-5
TGTGCCAGCAGGAGATGGGTAACCGACCTCAGTGAGCAGTTCTTC
CASRRWVTDLSEQFF
>NA|NA|TRBJ2-5|TRBV5-1
TGCGCCAGCAGCTTGGAGACCTATCAAGAGACCCAGTACTTC
CASSLETYQETQYF
>TRBD2|NA|TRBJ2-1|TRBV2
TGTGCCAGCATGCGGGAGGGCCAATCCAATGAGCAGTTCTTC
CASMREGQSNEQFF
>TRBD2|NA|TRBJ2-7|TRBV7-8
TGTGCCAGCAGCTCTAGGACTAGCGTGGGGGAGCAGTACTTC
CASSSRTSVGEQYF
>TRBD1|NA|TRBJ1-5|TRBV6-1
TGTGCCAGCAGTGAATCGACAGGGGGCGGACAGCCCCAGCATTTT
CASSESTGGGQPQHF
>TRBD1|NA|TRBJ2-5|TRBV18
TGTGCCAGCTCACAAACGACAGGGCAAGAGACCCAGTACTTC
CASSQTTGQETQYF
>TRBD1|NA|TRBJ2-3|TRBV7-3
TGTGCCAGCAGCTTAGGGACAGGGGTTGGGGCAGATACGCAGTATTTT
CASSLGTGVGADTQYF
>NA|NA|TRBJ1-4|TRBV5-1
TGCGCCAGCAGCTTGGAATATGGGAAAACGGGAAAACTGTTTTTT
CASSLEYGKTGKLFF
>NA|once|TRBJ2-3|TRBV6-1
TGTGCCAGCAGTGAAGAAGGGAATACGCAGTATTTT
CASSEEGNTQYF
>TRBD2|NA|TRBJ2-5|TRBV11-2
TGTGCCAGCAGCCCTAGCGGTCCGCAAGAGACCCAGTACTTC
CASSPSGPQETQYF
>TRBD2|NA|TRBJ2-1|TRBV7-3
TGTGCCAGCAGCTTTCTAGCGGGAGCGGTCAATGAGCAGTTCTTC
CASSFLAGAVNEQFF
>NA|NA|TRBJ1-5|TRBV29-1
TGCAGCGTTGTATGGGGGTTTAGCAATCAGCCCCAGCATTTT
CSVVWGFSNQPQHF